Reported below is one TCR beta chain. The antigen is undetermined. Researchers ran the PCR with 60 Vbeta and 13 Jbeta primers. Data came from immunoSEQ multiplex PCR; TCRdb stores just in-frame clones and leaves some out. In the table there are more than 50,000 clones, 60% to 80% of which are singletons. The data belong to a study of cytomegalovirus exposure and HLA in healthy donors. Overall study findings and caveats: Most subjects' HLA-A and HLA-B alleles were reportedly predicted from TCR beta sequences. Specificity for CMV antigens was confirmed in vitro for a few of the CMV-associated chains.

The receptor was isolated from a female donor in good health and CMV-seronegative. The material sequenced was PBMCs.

In nucleotides, the CDR3 is TGTGGATCGTCGGTTACGGGGGAGCTGTTTTTT. Its protein product is CGSSVTGELFF. The genes are TRBV28 and TRBJ2-2; no clear D. The CDR3 has 11 residues. The germline V gene has CDR1 MDHEN and CDR2 SYDVKM.